This TCR beta chain was retrieved from a study of T cells in women clearing cervical HPV infection. Turning to the study itself: Controls gave blood once infection was undetectable; cases at lesion identification.

In the case of this clone: Antigen: not known. The observed sequence ends 3 residues before the CDR3 terminus, with the missing tail filled in from the germline J gene.

General study findings and limits: Unknown T-cell numbers per sample may underlie the richness differences.

The CDR3 has 15 amino acids. From germline, CDR1 is SGHRS and CDR2 YFSETQ. The trim removed 0 bases at V and 2 bases at J, leaving 0 bases unmatched. TCRdb's copy holds only in-frame clones and misses some; the assay was immunoSEQ multiplex PCR. This listing includes around 19,000 clones. Sample: blood buffy coat. This TCR was recovered from a woman aged 18-70 years with a cervical HPV16 infection that either progressed to CIN3+ or cleared (not recorded which). V and J are TRBV5-1 and TRBJ1-5; TRBD1 matches 9 bases. The CDR3 spells CASSLGQGGNQPQHF. The sequenced CDR3 bases are TGCGCCAGCAGCTTGGGACAGGGGGGCAATCAGCCC.